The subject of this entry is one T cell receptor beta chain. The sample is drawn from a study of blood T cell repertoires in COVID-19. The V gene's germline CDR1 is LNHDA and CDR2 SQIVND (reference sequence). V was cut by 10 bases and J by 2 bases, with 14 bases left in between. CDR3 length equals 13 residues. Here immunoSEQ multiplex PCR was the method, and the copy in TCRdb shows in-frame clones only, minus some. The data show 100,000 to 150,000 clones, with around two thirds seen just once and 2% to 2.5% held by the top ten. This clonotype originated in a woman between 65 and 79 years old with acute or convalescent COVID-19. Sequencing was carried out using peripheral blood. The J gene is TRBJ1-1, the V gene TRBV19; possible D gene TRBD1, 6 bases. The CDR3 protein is CATRTETNTEAFF. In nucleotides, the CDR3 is TGTGCCACTCGGACAGAAACCAACACTGAAGCTTTCTTT.